This T cell receptor beta chain was profiled in a study of T cells in Graves' hyperthyroidism and ophthalmopathy. Study conclusions and caveats: Onset of ophthalmopathy came a median around 6.5 months after the model predicted it. Ophthalmopathy could be told apart from stable hyperthyroidism with a 13 V-J model.

Trimming cost V 6 bases and J 11 bases; bases outside gene matches: 9. The CDR3 extends over 12 amino acids. Researchers took RNA transcripts and amplified the TCR beta CDR3 regions from them. TCR CDR3 regions were first amplified by RT-PCR with HTBI primers. TCRdb redid the calling of the multiplex PCR reads with MiXCR, one entry per CDR3 protein. The sample holds hundreds of thousands of distinct CDR3 sequences, 38% seen once. As concerns this clonotype: Its specificity is not known.

The V call is TRBV12-3 or TRBV12-4, the J call TRBJ2-7; 8 nucleotides line up with TRBD1. The sequenced material came from blood. This receptor was obtained from a man between 18 and 29 years old with Graves' hyperthyroidism. DNA of the CDR3: TGTGCCAGCAGGCTGGGACAGGACATTGAGTACTTC. Translation: CASRLGQDIEYF.